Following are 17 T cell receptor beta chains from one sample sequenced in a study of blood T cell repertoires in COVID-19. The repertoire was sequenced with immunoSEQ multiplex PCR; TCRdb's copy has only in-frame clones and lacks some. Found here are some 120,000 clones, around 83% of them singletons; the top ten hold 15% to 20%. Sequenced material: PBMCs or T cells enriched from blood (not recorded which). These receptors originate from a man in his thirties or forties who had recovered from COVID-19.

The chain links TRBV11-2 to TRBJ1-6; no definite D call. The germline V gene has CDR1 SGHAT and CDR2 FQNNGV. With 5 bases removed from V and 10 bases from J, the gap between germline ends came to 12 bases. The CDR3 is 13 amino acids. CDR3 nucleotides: TGTGCCAGCAGCCCCGTCGGGAGGTCACCCCTCCACTTT. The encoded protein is CASSPVGRSPLHF.

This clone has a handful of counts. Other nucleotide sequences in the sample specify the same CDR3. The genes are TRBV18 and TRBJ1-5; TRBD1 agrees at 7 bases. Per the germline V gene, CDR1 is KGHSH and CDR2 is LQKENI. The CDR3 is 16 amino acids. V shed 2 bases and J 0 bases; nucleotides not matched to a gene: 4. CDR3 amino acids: CASSPDRADSNQPQHF. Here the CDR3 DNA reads TGTGCCAGCTCACCAGACAGGGCTGATAGCAATCAGCCCCAGCATTTT.

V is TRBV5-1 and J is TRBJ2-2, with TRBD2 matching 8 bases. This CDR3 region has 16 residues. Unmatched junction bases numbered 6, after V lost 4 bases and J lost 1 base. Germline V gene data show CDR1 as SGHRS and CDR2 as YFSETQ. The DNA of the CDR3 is TGCGCCAGCAGCCCGACGGGGGGGTGGAACACCGGGGAGCTGTTTTTT. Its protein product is CASSPTGGWNTGELFF.

CDR3 DNA: TGTGCCAGCAGCTTGGATTTCGGGAGTAGCGAGCAGTACTTC. Its protein product is CASSLDFGSSEQYF. This chain joins TRBV5-4 and TRBJ2-7, with a tentative D call TRBD2 (6 bases). The CDR3 extends over 14 amino acids. V lost 0 bases and J lost 6, with 13 bases in between. Germline V CDR1 and CDR2: SGHNT, YYREEE (reference sequence). The full variable domain, rest sourced from reference TRBV5-4 and TRBJ2-7, is ETGVTQSPTHLIKTRGQQVTLRCSSQSGHNTVSWYQQALGQGPQFIFQYYREEENGRGNFPPRFSGLQFPNYSSELNVNALELDDSALYLCASSLDFGSSEQYFGPGTRLTVT.

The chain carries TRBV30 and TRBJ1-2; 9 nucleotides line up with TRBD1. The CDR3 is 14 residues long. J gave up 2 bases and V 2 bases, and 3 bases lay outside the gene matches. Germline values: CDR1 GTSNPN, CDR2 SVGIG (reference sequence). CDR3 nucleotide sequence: TGTGCCTGGAGTCCCGGGACAGGGAACTATGGCTACACCTTC. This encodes CAWSPGTGNYGYTF.

The DNA for the CDR3 is TGTGCCAGCAGTGATCTAGCGGGAGTAGAGACCCAGTACTTC. It codes for CASSDLAGVETQYF. V is TRBV25-1 and J is TRBJ2-5, with 10 bases that match TRBD2. J gave up 4 bases and V 3 bases, and 2 bases lay outside the gene matches. Germline CDR1 and CDR2: MGHDK and SYGVNS. The CDR3 is 14 residues long.

The chain's CDR3 is CASSLGGTTKETQYF. Here the CDR3 DNA reads TGTGCCAGCAGCCTGGGTGGTACAACAAAAGAGACCCAGTACTTC. The rearrangement joins TRBV5-6 to TRBJ2-5; no clear D. This CDR3 is built from 15 residues. Per germline, CDR1 SGHDT and CDR2 YYEEEE. V was pared by 4 bases and J by 3 bases, with 16 bases between.

CDR3 coding DNA: TGTGCCACCAGTGACCCCGGACAGGGAGGCGATACGCAGTATTTT. It is translated as CATSDPGQGGDTQYF. The genes are TRBV24-1 and TRBJ2-3, with 8 bases matching TRBD1. This CDR3 has 15 residues. Trimming cost V 4 bases and J 6 bases; bases outside gene matches: 8. The germline CDR1 and CDR2 sequences are KGHDR and SFDVKD.

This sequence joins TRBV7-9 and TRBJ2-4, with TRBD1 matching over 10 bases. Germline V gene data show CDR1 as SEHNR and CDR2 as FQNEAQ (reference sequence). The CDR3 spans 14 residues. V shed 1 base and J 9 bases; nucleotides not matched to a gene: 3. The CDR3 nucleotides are TGTGCCAGCAGCTTAGTCCGGGACAGGGGCATTCAGTACTTC. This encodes CASSLVRDRGIQYF. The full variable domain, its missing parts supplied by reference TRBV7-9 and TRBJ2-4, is DTGVSQNPRHKITKRGQNVTFRCDPISEHNRLYWYRQTLGQGPEFLTYFQNEAQLEKSRLLSDRFSAERPKGSFSTLEIQRTEQGDSAMYLCASSLVRDRGIQYFGAGTRLSVL.

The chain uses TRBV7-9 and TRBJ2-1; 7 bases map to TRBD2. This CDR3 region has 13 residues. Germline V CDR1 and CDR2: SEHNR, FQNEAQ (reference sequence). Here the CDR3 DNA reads TGTGCAGGATCCCTGCGGGAGTTCTATGAGCAGTTCTTC. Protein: CAGSLREFYEQFF.

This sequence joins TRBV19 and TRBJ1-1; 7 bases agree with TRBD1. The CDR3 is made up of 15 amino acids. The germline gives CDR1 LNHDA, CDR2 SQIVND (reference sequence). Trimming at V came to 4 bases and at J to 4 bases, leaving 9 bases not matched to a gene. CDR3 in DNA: TGTGCCAGTAGTAATACAGGGGAAGGGGGCACTGAAGCTTTCTTT. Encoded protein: CASSNTGEGGTEAFF.

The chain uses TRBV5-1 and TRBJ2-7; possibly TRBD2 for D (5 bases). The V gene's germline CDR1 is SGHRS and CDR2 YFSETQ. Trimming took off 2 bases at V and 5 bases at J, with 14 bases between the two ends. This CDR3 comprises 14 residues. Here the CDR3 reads CASSFGGPLNEQYV. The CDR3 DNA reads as TGCGCCAGCAGCTTTGGCGGGCCCCTCAACGAGCAGTACGTC.

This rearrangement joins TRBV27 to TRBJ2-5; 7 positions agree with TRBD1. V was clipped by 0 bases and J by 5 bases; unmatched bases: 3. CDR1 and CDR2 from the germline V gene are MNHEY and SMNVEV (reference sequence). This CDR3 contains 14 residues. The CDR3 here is CASSLSTGSETQYF. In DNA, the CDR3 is TGTGCCAGCAGTTTATCGACAGGGTCGGAGACCCAGTACTTC.

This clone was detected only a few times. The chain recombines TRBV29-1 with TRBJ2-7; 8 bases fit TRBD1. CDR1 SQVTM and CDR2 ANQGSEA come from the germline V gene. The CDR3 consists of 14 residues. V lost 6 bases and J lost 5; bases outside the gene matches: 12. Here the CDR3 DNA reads TGCAGCGTCTACTTAGGACAGGGTCCCCACGAGCAGTACTTC. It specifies CSVYLGQGPHEQYF.

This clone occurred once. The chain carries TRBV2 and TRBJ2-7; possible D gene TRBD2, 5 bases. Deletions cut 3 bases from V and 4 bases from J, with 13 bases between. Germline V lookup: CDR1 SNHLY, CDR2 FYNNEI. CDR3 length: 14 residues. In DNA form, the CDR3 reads TGTGCCAGCAGTGATGAGACCGGGATTTACGAGCAGTACGTC. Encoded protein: CASSDETGIYEQYV.

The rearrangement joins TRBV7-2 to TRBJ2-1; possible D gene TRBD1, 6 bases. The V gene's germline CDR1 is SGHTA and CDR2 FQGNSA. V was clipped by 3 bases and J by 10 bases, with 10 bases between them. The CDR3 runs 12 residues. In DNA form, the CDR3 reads TGTGCCAGCAGCTTGACAGGTCCCGAGCAGTTCTTC. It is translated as CASSLTGPEQFF.

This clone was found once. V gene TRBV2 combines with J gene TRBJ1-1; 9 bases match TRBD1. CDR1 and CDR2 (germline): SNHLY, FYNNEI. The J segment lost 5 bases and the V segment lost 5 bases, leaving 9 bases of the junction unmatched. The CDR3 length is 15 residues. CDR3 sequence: CASSYSTGGITEAFF. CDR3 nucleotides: TGTGCCAGCAGTTATTCAACAGGGGGCATTACTGAAGCTTTCTTT.